Presented here are 11 T cell receptor beta chains from one specimen sequenced in a study of blood T cell repertoires in COVID-19 (dated by TCRdb to about 2020). The library was made by the immunoSEQ multiplex PCR assay. TCRdb holds this immuneACCESS table with in-frame rearrangements only. Some clones are missing; in checked studies, unresolved V genes explain under half, and the rest has no known cause. This sample has 200,000 to 250,000 clones in its table, and about 90% of those were observed once. The ten largest clones represent roughly 14% of the sample. Specimen: PBMCs or T cells enriched from blood (not recorded which). The origin of the receptors is a woman aged 45-60 years with acute COVID-19.

The chain recombines TRBV5-4 with TRBJ2-2; unclear D gene. CDR1 is SGHNT, CDR2 YYREEE, per germline (reference sequence). The CDR3 contains 13 residues. Trimming pared 3 bases from V and 8 bases from J, leaving 11 bases between. CDR3 amino acids: CASSSPNQGELFF. As DNA, the CDR3 is TGTGCCAGCAGCTCACCAAACCAGGGGGAGCTGTTTTTT.

J is TRBJ2-3 and V is TRBV7-2; D not certain. V lost 3 bases and J lost 3, with 10 bases in between. Germline V gene lookup returns CDR1 SGHTA and CDR2 FQGNSA. The CDR3 spans 14 residues. This chain's CDR3 is CASSFARGTDTQYF. The CDR3 DNA reads as TGTGCCAGCAGCTTTGCACGCGGAACAGATACGCAGTATTTT.

V and J are TRBV6-2 or TRBV6-3 and TRBJ2-4; 7 nucleotides agree with TRBD1. CDR3 length: 16 residues. J gave up 0 bases and V 5 bases, and 7 bases lay outside the gene matches. The germline V gene has CDR1 MNHEY and CDR2 SVGEGT. The CDR3 is CASSLRDRLAKNIQYF. CDR3 DNA sequence: TGTGCCAGCAGTCTCCGGGACAGACTAGCCAAAAACATTCAGTACTTC.

This chain uses TRBV19 with TRBJ1-5; D unclear. The CDR3 has 13 residues. Trimming stripped 3 bases from V and 5 bases from J, with 8 bases between. In germline, CDR1 is LNHDA, CDR2 SQIVND (reference sequence). Here the CDR3 reads CASSISAYQPQHF. The CDR3 coding sequence is TGTGCCAGTAGTATTTCAGCGTATCAGCCCCAGCATTTT.

The chain uses TRBV24-1 and TRBJ2-3; D may be TRBD2 (6 bases). This CDR3 comprises 15 residues. Germline V gene lookup returns CDR1 KGHDR and CDR2 SFDVKD. The V end lost 4 bases, the J end lost 6 bases, and 16 bases lay between the germline ends. This CDR3 is CATSEPGAGADTQYF. CDR3 nucleotide sequence: TGTGCCACCAGTGAGCCGGGAGCAGGCGCGGATACGCAGTATTTT.

The sample holds one count of this clone. The chain is built from TRBV5-1 and TRBJ2-3; 8 nucleotides align to TRBD1. The CDR3 runs to 15 residues. V lost 3 bases, J lost 4 bases, and 7 bases stayed unmatched. CDR1 SGHRS and CDR2 YFSETQ come from the germline V gene. The CDR3 loop reads CASSSGQGWADTQYF. CDR3 bases: TGCGCCAGCAGCTCAGGACAGGGCTGGGCAGATACGCAGTATTTT.

The V call is TRBV3-1 (or the pseudogene TRBV3-2), the J call TRBJ1-5; tentatively, D is TRBD1 (6 bases). Trimming took 0 bases from V and 5 from J, leaving 17 bases between them. This CDR3 contains 17 residues. Germline CDR1 is LGHDT and CDR2 is YNNKEL (reference sequence). CDR3: CASSQERGAAGDQPQHF. The CDR3 DNA reads TGTGCCAGCAGCCAAGAAAGGGGCGCGGCAGGGGATCAGCCCCAGCATTTT.

The chain combines TRBV27 with TRBJ1-6; D might be TRBD1 (6 bases). This CDR3 is 13 amino acids long. Deletions cut 7 bases from V and 7 bases from J, with 11 bases between. In germline, CDR1 is MNHEY, CDR2 SMNVEV (reference sequence). CDR3 nucleotides: TGTGCCAGCAACAGGGAAAAAAATTCACCCCTCCACTTT. It translates to CASNREKNSPLHF.

The chain links TRBV15 to TRBJ2-6, with D possibly being TRBD1 (6 bases). CDR1 LNHNV and CDR2 YYDKDF come from the germline V gene (reference sequence). The ends were cut back, 4 bases at V and 0 bases at J, with 10 bases in the middle. The CDR3 is 16 residues long. In nucleotides, the CDR3 is TGTGCCACCAGCACCGGGACACTCTCTGGGGCCAACGTCCTGACTTTC. It specifies CATSTGTLSGANVLTF.

V is TRBV11-2 and J is TRBJ2-1; D might be TRBD2 (6 bases). CDR1 is SGHAT, CDR2 FQNNGV, per germline. The CDR3 contains 19 residues. V was trimmed by 5 bases and J by 0 bases, leaving 23 bases between them. CDR3 sequence (DNA): TGTGCCAGCAGCCCAGATTTGGGGATAGCGGAAAGCTCCTACAATGAGCAGTTCTTC. Protein product: CASSPDLGIAESSYNEQFF.

The CDR3 loop is CASIREAGNTIYF. As DNA, the CDR3 is TGTGCCAGTATCAGGGAAGCTGGAAACACCATATATTTT. V is TRBV6-5 and J is TRBJ1-3; D perhaps matches TRBD1 (5 bases). The germline V gene has CDR1 MNHEY and CDR2 SVGAGI. The length of the CDR3 is 13 residues. V was shortened by 9 bases and J by 2 bases, with 11 bases between the two germline ends.